A single sample gave rise to the 4 T cell receptor beta chains below, sequenced in a study of cytomegalovirus exposure and HLA in healthy donors. Primers for the PCR totalled 60 Vbeta and 13 Jbeta. The data were produced by immunoSEQ multiplex PCR, yet TCRdb's version contains in-frame clones alone and is incomplete. The sample holds over 75,000 clones, approximately 81% seen once. Sequenced sample: PBMCs. These receptors were obtained from a male donor in good health and CMV-seropositive.

The chain couples TRBV5-1 to TRBJ2-1, with 10 bases lining up with TRBD2. The CDR3 is 16 amino acids. V lost 1 base, J lost 4 bases, and 5 bases stayed unmatched. Germline CDR1 reads SGHRS; CDR2 reads YFSETQ. Here the CDR3 reads CASSLNSGGTYNEQFF. The CDR3 nucleotides read TGCGCCAGCAGCTTGAATAGCGGGGGGACATACAATGAGCAGTTCTTC.

CDR3 in amino acids: CASRIGLSTDTQYF. DNA of the CDR3: TGTGCCAGCCGTATCGGACTAAGCACAGATACGCAGTATTTT. This chain uses TRBV6-5 with TRBJ2-3, with D perhaps matching TRBD2 (6 bases). The V end was cut by 8 bases, the J end by 0 bases, with 12 bases between. This CDR3 has 14 residues. Per germline, CDR1 MNHEY and CDR2 SVGAGI.

The V gene is TRBV4-3, the J gene TRBJ2-7; TRBD2 matches at 9 bases. Germline values: CDR1 LGHNA, CDR2 YSLEER. V was pared by 0 bases and J by 2 bases, with 2 bases of the junction left unmatched. The CDR3 covers 15 residues. The CDR3 DNA follows: TGCGCCAGCAGCCAAGATGCTAGCGGGGCCTACGAGCAGTACTTC. Its protein is CASSQDASGAYEQYF.

This chain uses TRBV7-9 with TRBJ2-5; the D is unclear. The V end lost 6 bases, the J end lost 5 bases, and 10 bases lay between the germline ends. The CDR3 is 12 amino acids. Germline CDR1 reads SEHNR; CDR2 reads FQNEAQ (reference sequence). The CDR3 is CASRASLETQYF. In DNA form, the CDR3 reads TGTGCCAGCAGGGCTTCTTTGGAGACCCAGTACTTC.